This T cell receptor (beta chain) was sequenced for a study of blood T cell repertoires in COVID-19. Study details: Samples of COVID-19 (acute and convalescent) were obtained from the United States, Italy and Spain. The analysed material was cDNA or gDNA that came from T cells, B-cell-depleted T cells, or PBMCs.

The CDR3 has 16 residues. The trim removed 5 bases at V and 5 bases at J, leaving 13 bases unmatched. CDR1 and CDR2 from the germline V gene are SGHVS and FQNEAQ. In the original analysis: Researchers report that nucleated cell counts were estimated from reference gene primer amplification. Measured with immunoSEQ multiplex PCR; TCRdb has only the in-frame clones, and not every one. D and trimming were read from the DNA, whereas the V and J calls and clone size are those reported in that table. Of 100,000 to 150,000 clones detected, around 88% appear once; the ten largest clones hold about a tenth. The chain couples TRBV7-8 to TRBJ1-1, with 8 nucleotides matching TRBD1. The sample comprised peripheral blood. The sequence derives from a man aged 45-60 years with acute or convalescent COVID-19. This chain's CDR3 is CASSPQGARLVTEAFF. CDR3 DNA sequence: TGTGCCAGCAGCCCGCAGGGGGCGCGTTTGGTAACTGAAGCTTTCTTT. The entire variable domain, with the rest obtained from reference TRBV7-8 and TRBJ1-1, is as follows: GAGVSQSPRYKVAKRGQDVALRCDPISGHVSLFWYQQALGQGPEFLTYFQNEAQLDKSGLPSDRFFAERPEGSVSTLKIQRTQQEDSAVYLCASSPQGARLVTEAFFGQGTRLTVV.